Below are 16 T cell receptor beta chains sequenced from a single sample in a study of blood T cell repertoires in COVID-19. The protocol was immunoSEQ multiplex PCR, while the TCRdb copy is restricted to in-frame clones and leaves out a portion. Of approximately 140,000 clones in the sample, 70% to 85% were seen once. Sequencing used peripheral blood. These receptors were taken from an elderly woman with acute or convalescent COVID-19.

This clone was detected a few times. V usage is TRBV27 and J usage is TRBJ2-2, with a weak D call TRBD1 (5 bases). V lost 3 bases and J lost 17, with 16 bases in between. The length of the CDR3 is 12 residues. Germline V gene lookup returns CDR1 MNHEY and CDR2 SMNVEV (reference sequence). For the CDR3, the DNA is TGTGCCAGCAGTTTTAGTCAGGGTTGTTCCTTTTTT. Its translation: CASSFSQGCSFF.

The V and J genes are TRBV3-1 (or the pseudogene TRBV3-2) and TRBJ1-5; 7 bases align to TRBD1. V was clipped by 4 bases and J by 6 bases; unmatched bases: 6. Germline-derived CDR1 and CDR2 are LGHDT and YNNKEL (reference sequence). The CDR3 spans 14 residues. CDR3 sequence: CASSLTGSLQPQHF. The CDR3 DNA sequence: TGTGCCAGCAGCCTGACAGGGTCCCTTCAGCCCCAGCATTTT.

The CDR3 region is CASSDSKGPVYEQYF. In DNA, the CDR3 is TGTGCCAGCAGTGACTCGAAGGGGCCCGTCTACGAGCAGTACTTC. The V call is TRBV6-4, the J call TRBJ2-7, with D perhaps TRBD1 (5 bases). Trimming removed 0 bases from V and 3 bases from J, with 12 bases in between. CDR1 and CDR2 (germline): MRHNA, SNTAGT. The CDR3 consists of 15 residues.

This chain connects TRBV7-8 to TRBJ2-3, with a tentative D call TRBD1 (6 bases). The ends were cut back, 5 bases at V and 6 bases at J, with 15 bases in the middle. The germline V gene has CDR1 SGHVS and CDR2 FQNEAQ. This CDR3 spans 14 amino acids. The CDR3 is CASSRTVRTDTQYF. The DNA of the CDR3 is TGTGCCAGCAGCCGGACAGTCCGGACGGATACGCAGTATTTT. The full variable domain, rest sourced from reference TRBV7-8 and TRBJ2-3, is GAGVSQSPRYKVAKRGQDVALRCDPISGHVSLFWYQQALGQGPEFLTYFQNEAQLDKSGLPSDRFFAERPEGSVSTLKIQRTQQEDSAVYLCASSRTVRTDTQYFGPGTRLTVL.

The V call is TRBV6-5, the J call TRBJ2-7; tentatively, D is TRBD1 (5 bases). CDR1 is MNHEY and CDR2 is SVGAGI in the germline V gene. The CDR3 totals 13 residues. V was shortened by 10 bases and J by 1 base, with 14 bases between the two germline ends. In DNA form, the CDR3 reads TGTGCCACCCACCTTCCAGGGTCCTACGAGCAGTACTTC. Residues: CATHLPGSYEQYF.

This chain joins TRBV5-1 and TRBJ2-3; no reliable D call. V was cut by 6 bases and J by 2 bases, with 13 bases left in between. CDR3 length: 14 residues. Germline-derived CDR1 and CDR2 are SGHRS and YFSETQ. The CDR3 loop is CASKWSVYTDTQYF. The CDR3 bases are TGCGCCAGCAAGTGGTCAGTATACACAGATACGCAGTATTTT.

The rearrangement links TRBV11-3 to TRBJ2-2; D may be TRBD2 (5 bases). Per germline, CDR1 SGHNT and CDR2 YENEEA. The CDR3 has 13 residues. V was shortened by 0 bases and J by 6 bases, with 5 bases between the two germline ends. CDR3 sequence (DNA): TGTGCCAGCAGCTTAGAAGCGGCCGGGGAGCTGTTTTTT. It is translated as CASSLEAAGELFF.

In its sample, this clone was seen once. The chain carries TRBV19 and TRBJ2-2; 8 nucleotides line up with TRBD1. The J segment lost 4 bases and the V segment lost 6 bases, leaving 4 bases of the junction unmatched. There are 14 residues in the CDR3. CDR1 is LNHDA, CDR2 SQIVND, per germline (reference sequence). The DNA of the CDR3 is TGTGCCAGTAGCAGGACAGGGATCACCGGGGAGCTGTTTTTT. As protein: CASSRTGITGELFF.

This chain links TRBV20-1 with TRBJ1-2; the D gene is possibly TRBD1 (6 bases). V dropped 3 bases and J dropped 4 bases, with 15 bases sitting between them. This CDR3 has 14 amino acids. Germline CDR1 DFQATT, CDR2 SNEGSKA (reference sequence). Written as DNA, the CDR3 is TGCAGTGCTAGTCCAACACAGGGTCCCTATGGCTACACCTTC. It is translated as CSASPTQGPYGYTF.

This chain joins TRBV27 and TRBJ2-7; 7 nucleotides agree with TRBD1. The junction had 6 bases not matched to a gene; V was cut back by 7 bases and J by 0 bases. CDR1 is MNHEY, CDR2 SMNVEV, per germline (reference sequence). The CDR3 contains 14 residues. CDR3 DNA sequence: TGTGCCAGCACCCCCCGGACAGGCTCCTACGAGCAGTACTTC. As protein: CASTPRTGSYEQYF.

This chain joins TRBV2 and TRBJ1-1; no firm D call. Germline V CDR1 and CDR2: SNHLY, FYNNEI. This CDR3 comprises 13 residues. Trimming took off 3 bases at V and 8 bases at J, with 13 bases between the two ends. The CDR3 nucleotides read TGTGCCAGCAGTGACTCCCGGTTCCAAGAAGCTTTCTTT. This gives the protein CASSDSRFQEAFF.

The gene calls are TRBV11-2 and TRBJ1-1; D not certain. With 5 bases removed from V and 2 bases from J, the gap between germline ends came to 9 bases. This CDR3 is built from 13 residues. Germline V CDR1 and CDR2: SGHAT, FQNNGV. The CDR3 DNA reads TGTGCCAGCAGCCCGGGATCAAACACTGAAGCTTTCTTT. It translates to CASSPGSNTEAFF.

The CDR3 reads CASSVVGRGTDTQYF. The CDR3, as DNA: TGTGCCAGCAGCGTAGTCGGGCGGGGCACAGATACGCAGTATTTT. The chain carries TRBV9 and TRBJ2-3; D might be TRBD2 (5 bases). Trimming left V 0 bases short and J 1 base short, with 9 bases between. Germline CDR1 reads SGDLS; CDR2 reads YYNGEE. This CDR3 has 15 residues.

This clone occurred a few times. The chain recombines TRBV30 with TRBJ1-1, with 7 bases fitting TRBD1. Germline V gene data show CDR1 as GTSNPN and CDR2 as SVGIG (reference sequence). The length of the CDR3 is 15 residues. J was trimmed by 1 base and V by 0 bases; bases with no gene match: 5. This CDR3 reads CAWSVSGGWNTEAFF. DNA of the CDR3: TGTGCCTGGAGTGTCTCAGGGGGTTGGAACACTGAAGCTTTCTTT.

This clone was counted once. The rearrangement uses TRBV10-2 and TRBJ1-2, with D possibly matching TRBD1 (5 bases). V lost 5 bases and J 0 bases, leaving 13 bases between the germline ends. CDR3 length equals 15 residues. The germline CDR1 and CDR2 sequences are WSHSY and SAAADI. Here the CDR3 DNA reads TGCGCCAGCAGTCTTACAGGATCCTCTAACTATGGCTACACCTTC. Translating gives CASSLTGSSNYGYTF.

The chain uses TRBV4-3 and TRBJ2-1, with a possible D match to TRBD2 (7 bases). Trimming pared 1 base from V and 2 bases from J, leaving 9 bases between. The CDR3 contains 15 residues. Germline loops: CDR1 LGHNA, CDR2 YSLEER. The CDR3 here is CASSQGGGAYNEQFF. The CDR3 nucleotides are TGCGCCAGCAGCCAAGGAGGGGGGGCCTACAATGAGCAGTTCTTC.